The clone carrying this T cell receptor (beta chain) has only a few counts. Exclusions: uncontrolled infection, other autoimmune disease, pregnancy, lactation. Fresh peripheral blood, approximately 10 ml, yielded the PBMCs. TCR beta CDR3 region amplification was performed from RNA transcripts. The TCR CDR3 first-round RT-PCR relied on the HTBI primer set. MiXCR was run by TCRdb on the multiplex PCR reads, yielding one entry per CDR3 protein. The sample contains approximately 420,000 distinct CDR3 sequences, around 15% of which appear only once. This entry comes from a study of T cells in Graves' hyperthyroidism and ophthalmopathy. For the study at large: Pretreatment peripheral blood was obtained at initial diagnosis.

Material: blood. This clonotype was obtained from a young woman with Graves' hyperthyroidism.

This CDR3 is CASMNAAGGKDEQFF. CDR3 in DNA: TGTGCCAGTATGAATGCGGCAGGGGGTAAGGATGAGCAGTTCTTC. This chain links TRBV19 with TRBJ2-1; TRBD1 aligns across 7 bases. The ends lost 7 bases at V and 8 bases at J; junction bases unmatched: 14. Germline V gives CDR1 LNHDA, CDR2 SQIVND (reference sequence). This CDR3 contains 15 residues.